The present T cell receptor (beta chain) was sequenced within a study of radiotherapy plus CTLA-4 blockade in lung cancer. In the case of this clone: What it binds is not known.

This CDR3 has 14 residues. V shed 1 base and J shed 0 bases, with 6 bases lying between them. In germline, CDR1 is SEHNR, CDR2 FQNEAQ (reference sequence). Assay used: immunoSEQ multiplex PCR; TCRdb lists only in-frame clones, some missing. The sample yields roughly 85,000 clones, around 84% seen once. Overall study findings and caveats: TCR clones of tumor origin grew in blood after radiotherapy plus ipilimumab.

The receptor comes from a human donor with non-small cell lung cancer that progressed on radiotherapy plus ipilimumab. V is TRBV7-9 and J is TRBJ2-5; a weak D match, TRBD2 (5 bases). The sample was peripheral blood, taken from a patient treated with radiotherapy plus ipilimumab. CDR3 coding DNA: TGTGCCAGCAGCTTAGGAGGGTACCAAGAGACCCAGTACTTC. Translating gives CASSLGGYQETQYF.